Each of the 30 T cell receptor beta chains below was sequenced from the same sample in a study of Tregs in tolerant kidney transplant recipients. TCRdb's table, derived via immunoSEQ multiplex PCR, lists solely in-frame clones and lacks some. The data show over 85,000 clones, over 85% seen once. The sample consisted of CD4+ T cells from blood, taken before the transplant. These receptors came from a human donor who received a combined kidney and bone marrow transplant.

J is TRBJ1-2 and V is TRBV29-1; D is undetermined. Trimming shortened V by 6 bases and J by 0 bases, and 11 bases separated the two germline ends. The CDR3 runs 13 residues. CDR1 is SQVTM and CDR2 is ANQGSEA in the germline V gene. CDR3 sequence reads: CSVGGNTNYGYTF. The CDR3 DNA reads TGCAGCGTAGGCGGGAATACTAACTATGGCTACACCTTC. The variable domain in full, with the rest retrieved from reference TRBV29-1 and TRBJ1-2, is SAVISQKPSRDICQRGTSLTIQCQVDSQVTMMFWYRQQPGQSLTLIATANQGSEATYESGFVIDKFPISRPNLTFSTLTVSNMSPEDSSIYLCSVGGNTNYGYTFGSGTRLTVV.

The gene calls are TRBV19 and TRBJ2-1; 14 bases map to TRBD2. Germline V gene data show CDR1 as LNHDA and CDR2 as SQIVND (reference sequence). J gave up 9 bases and V 3 bases, and 10 bases lay outside the gene matches. CDR3 size: 17 residues. CDR3 loop: CASSIPRLAGGPGEQFF. The CDR3 DNA reads TGTGCCAGTAGTATCCCACGACTAGCGGGAGGGCCCGGTGAGCAGTTCTTC. Combining the CDR3 with reference TRBV19 and TRBJ2-1 gives the whole variable domain DGGITQSPKYLFRKEGQNVTLSCEQNLNHDAMYWYRQDPGQGLRLIYYSQIVNDFQKGDIAEGYSVSREKKESFPLTVTSAQKNPTAFYLCASSIPRLAGGPGEQFFGPGTRLTVL.

CDR3 region: CASSTGQGGDTGELFF. The CDR3 DNA sequence: TGTGCCAGCAGCACAGGACAGGGCGGGGACACCGGGGAGCTGTTTTTT. The J gene is TRBJ2-2, the V gene TRBV5-4, with TRBD1 matching 8 bases. This CDR3 is 16 amino acids long. The V gene end was trimmed by 4 bases and the J gene end by 3 bases; junction bases not matched to a gene: 8. Germline-derived CDR1 and CDR2 are SGHNT and YYREEE (reference sequence).

This chain joins TRBV7-3 and TRBJ2-7; D unclear. Trimming cost V 1 base and J 6 bases, with 13 bases left between them. CDR1 and CDR2 from the germline V gene are SGHTA and FQGTGA. The CDR3 extends over 14 amino acids. CDR3 residues: CASSLSSPSSEQYF. DNA for the CDR3: TGTGCCAGCAGCTTAAGTTCCCCCTCTTCCGAGCAGTACTTC.

This clone appeared a single time. The rearrangement links TRBV27 to TRBJ1-2; 12 nucleotides agree with TRBD1. V trimming: 7 bases; J trimming: 2 bases; junction bases outside the gene matches: 11. Per the germline V gene, CDR1 is MNHEY and CDR2 is SMNVEV (reference sequence). The CDR3 contains 17 residues. CDR3 nucleotide sequence: TGTGCCAGCACCTCACTCGCGGGACAGGGGGCGAACTATGGCTACACCTTC. It yields the protein CASTSLAGQGANYGYTF.

The rearrangement links TRBV7-2 to TRBJ2-1; maybe TRBD2 (6 bases). The CDR3 totals 14 residues. Germline V CDR1 and CDR2: SGHTA, FQGNSA. Trimming left V 1 base short and J 7 bases short, with 11 bases between. CDR3 region: CASSLELATNEQFF. CDR3 in DNA: TGTGCCAGCAGCTTAGAACTAGCAACGAATGAGCAGTTCTTC.

This chain uses TRBV5-6 with TRBJ2-7; D is perhaps TRBD1 (6 bases). The CDR3 consists of 14 residues. From germline, CDR1 is SGHDT and CDR2 YYEEEE. V gave up 1 base and J gave up 1 base, with 9 bases separating them. The CDR3 DNA follows: TGTGCCAGCAGCTTGCAGGGGCCATCCTACGAGCAGTACTTC. This codes for CASSLQGPSYEQYF.

V is TRBV7-9 and J is TRBJ2-1, with D possibly TRBD2 on 6 matching bases. CDR1 and CDR2 from the germline V gene are SEHNR and FQNEAQ (reference sequence). This CDR3 has 15 residues. V lost 2 bases to trimming and J lost 5 bases, with 13 bases between them. The CDR3 region has the DNA TGTGCCAGCAGCTTATGGGCTAGCGCCAACAATGAGCAGTTCTTC. Residues: CASSLWASANNEQFF.

This clone was picked up one time. V usage is TRBV6-6 and J usage is TRBJ2-2, with D unclear. The CDR3 covers 16 residues. The germline V and J ends were trimmed by 6 bases and 0 bases, with 14 bases remaining between them. Per the germline V gene, CDR1 is MNHNY and CDR2 is SVGAGI (reference sequence). The CDR3 loop reads CASRKLQRSNTGELFF. CDR3 DNA: TGTGCCAGCAGAAAATTACAGAGATCGAACACCGGGGAGCTGTTTTTT.

The genes are TRBV12-5 and TRBJ1-3; 7 positions agree with TRBD1. Per germline, CDR1 LGHNT and CDR2 FRNRAP. This CDR3 is built from 16 residues. The ends lost 1 base at V and 1 base at J; junction bases unmatched: 4. The CDR3 DNA reads TGTGCTAGTGGTTTGGCTCGACAGGGATCTGGAAACACCATATATTTT. Amino acid sequence: CASGLARQGSGNTIYF. Supplemented by reference TRBV12-5 and TRBJ1-3, the full variable domain reads DARVTQTPRHKVTEMGQEVTMRCQPILGHNTVFWYRQTMMQGLELLAYFRNRAPLDDSGMPKDRFSAEMPDATLATLKIQPSEPRDSAVYFCASGLARQGSGNTIYFGEGSWLTVV.

V is TRBV18 and J is TRBJ2-1, with TRBD1 matching over 7 bases. The V segment lost 6 bases and the J segment 8 bases; nucleotides outside the gene matches: 4. The CDR3 extends over 12 amino acids. Germline V gene data show CDR1 as KGHSH and CDR2 as LQKENI. The CDR3 DNA reads TGTGCCAGCTCCCAAACAGGGGATGAGCAGTTCTTC. The encoded protein is CASSQTGDEQFF.

The V gene is TRBV9, the J gene TRBJ1-2; the match to TRBD1 covers 9 bases. V gave up 0 bases and J gave up 5 bases; unmatched junction bases: 8. CDR3 length: 16 amino acids. Germline V gene sequence: CDR1 SGDLS, CDR2 YYNGEE. The CDR3 DNA sequence: TGTGCCAGCAGCGTAGCTCATACAGGGGGCGCATATGGCTACACCTTC. Its translation: CASSVAHTGGAYGYTF.

The chain combines TRBV29-1 with TRBJ1-4, with a possible D match to TRBD1 (6 bases). CDR1 is SQVTM, CDR2 ANQGSEA, per germline. V was pared by 4 bases and J by 3 bases, with 12 bases between. The CDR3 consists of 14 residues. As DNA, the CDR3 is TGCAGCGTTGTTTCAGCAGGGGCTAATGAAAAACTGTTTTTT. It is translated as CSVVSAGANEKLFF. The whole variable domain, remainder taken from reference TRBV29-1 and TRBJ1-4, is SAVISQKPSRDICQRGTSLTIQCQVDSQVTMMFWYRQQPGQSLTLIATANQGSEATYESGFVIDKFPISRPNLTFSTLTVSNMSPEDSSIYLCSVVSAGANEKLFFGSGTQLSVL.

The rearrangement joins TRBV9 to TRBJ2-7, with D perhaps matching TRBD1 (5 bases). Germline V gene sequence: CDR1 SGDLS, CDR2 YYNGEE. The CDR3 runs 15 residues. V gave up 0 bases and J gave up 4 bases, with 14 bases separating them. CDR3 sequence reads: CASSVAFGAVYEQYF. The CDR3 DNA reads as TGTGCCAGCAGCGTAGCATTTGGGGCAGTTTACGAGCAGTACTTC.

The chain links TRBV7-2 to TRBJ2-7; 7 bases match TRBD1. The V gene end was trimmed by 0 bases and the J gene end by 0 bases; junction bases not matched to a gene: 2. Germline CDR1 SGHTA, CDR2 FQGNSA. This CDR3 is 15 amino acids long. The CDR3 region is CASSLAGTASYEQYF. In nucleotides, the CDR3 is TGTGCCAGCAGCTTAGCCGGGACAGCCTCCTACGAGCAGTACTTC. Supplemented by reference TRBV7-2 and TRBJ2-7, the full variable domain reads GAGVSQSPSNKVTEKGKDVELRCDPISGHTALYWYRQSLGQGLEFLIYFQGNSAPDKSGLPSDRFSAERTGGSVSTLTIQRTQQEDSAVYLCASSLAGTASYEQYFGPGTRLTVT.

This clone was detected once. This sequence joins TRBV7-2 and TRBJ2-4; 8 bases line up with TRBD1. V gave up 0 bases and J gave up 15 bases; unmatched junction bases: 7. This CDR3 comprises 13 residues. Germline V CDR1 and CDR2: SGHTA, FQGNSA. CDR3 coding DNA: TGTGCCAGCAGCTTAGCGGTGACAGGGGTGATGTACTTC. This translates into CASSLAVTGVMYF.

The V and J genes are TRBV4-2 and TRBJ1-5; no clear D. This CDR3 has 12 residues. Germline CDR1 reads LGHNA; CDR2 reads YNFKEQ. The ends were cut back, 4 bases at V and 7 bases at J, with 8 bases in the middle. CDR3 bases: TGTGCCAGCAGCCTCCGTGGCCAGCCCCAGCATTTT. Encoded protein: CASSLRGQPQHF.

The rearrangement joins TRBV19 to TRBJ2-3, with D perhaps TRBD2 (7 bases). CDR3 size: 15 residues. CDR1 is LNHDA and CDR2 is SQIVND in the germline V gene (reference sequence). V was shortened by 4 bases and J by 6 bases, with 17 bases between the two germline ends. DNA of the CDR3: TGTGCCAGTAGTAAGGGGGAGGGCATGATGGATACGCAGTATTTT. It is translated as CASSKGEGMMDTQYF.

The genes are TRBV11-3 and TRBJ2-1; D is possibly TRBD2 (6 bases). The V gene lost 1 base and the J gene lost 4 bases, with 14 bases spanning the gap. The V gene's germline CDR1 is SGHNT and CDR2 YENEEA. This CDR3 comprises 16 residues. CDR3 DNA: TGTGCCAGCAGCTTAGTCGGGGGAGGAAGATACAATGAGCAGTTCTTC. Translating gives CASSLVGGGRYNEQFF.

The chain recombines TRBV4-3 with TRBJ2-1, with TRBD2 matching over 14 bases. With 2 bases clipped from V and 4 bases from J, the junction kept 16 bases outside the gene matches. The CDR3 sequence is 21 residues long. CDR1 and CDR2 from the germline V gene are LGHNA and YSLEER. This CDR3 is CASSQRRLAGGLAYKYNEQFF. For the CDR3, the DNA is TGCGCCAGCAGCCAACGTCGACTAGCGGGGGGGTTGGCTTACAAATACAATGAGCAGTTCTTC.

This clone appeared a single time. The chain combines TRBV6-1 with TRBJ1-2, with 7 bases identical to TRBD1. V shed 4 bases, J shed 8 bases, and the junction held 13 bases outside the gene matches. Germline V gives CDR1 MNHNS, CDR2 SASEGT. This CDR3 comprises 15 residues. This CDR3 reads CASSGQKTGSRGYTF. The CDR3 bases are TGTGCCAGCAGTGGACAGAAGACAGGGTCCAGAGGCTACACCTTC.

The chain employs TRBV19 and TRBJ2-1; 8 bases map to TRBD1. Trimming at V came to 7 bases and at J to 0 bases, leaving 2 bases not matched to a gene. Germline values: CDR1 LNHDA, CDR2 SQIVND (reference sequence). The CDR3 covers 14 residues. The CDR3 spells CASKDRVSYNEQFF. The CDR3 region has the DNA TGTGCCAGTAAGGACAGGGTCTCCTACAATGAGCAGTTCTTC.

The chain uses TRBV27 and TRBJ2-3; D possibly corresponds to TRBD2 (7 bases). The CDR3 length is 17 residues. Per germline, CDR1 MNHEY and CDR2 SMNVEV (reference sequence). Trimming stripped 3 bases from V and 4 bases from J, with 20 bases between. The CDR3 is CASSFLLKGGAADTQYF. CDR3 bases: TGTGCCAGCAGTTTCCTCCTTAAGGGGGGGGCCGCAGATACGCAGTATTTT.

This chain connects TRBV12-2 to TRBJ2-1; whether TRBD2, the table's D call, matches the DNA was not checked. TRBV12-2 has pseudogene status. The CDR3 is 19 amino acids. The CDR3 nucleotides read TGTGCAAGTCGCTTGAACGGTGGTAGCGTCCCTAGCTCCTACAATGAGCAGTTCTTC. Its translation: CASRLNGGSVPSSYNEQFF.

The chain is built from TRBV7-3 and TRBJ2-2; D gene unclear. V was shortened by 4 bases and J by 4 bases, with 7 bases between the two germline ends. Germline CDR1 and CDR2: SGHTA and FQGTGA. The CDR3 spans 13 residues. CDR3 sequence: CASSSQSTGELFF. The CDR3 coding sequence is TGTGCCAGCAGCTCACAGAGCACCGGGGAGCTGTTTTTT.

V usage is TRBV21-1 and J usage is TRBJ2-7; the table's D gene call, TRBD1, was not cross checked with the DNA. TRBV21-1 is a known pseudogene. The CDR3 length is 17 residues. CDR3 sequence: CASSNGRRQNATYEQYF. The CDR3 region has the DNA TGTGCCAGCAGCAATGGACGGCGACAGAACGCAACCTACGAGCAGTACTTC.

As to this clone: Other DNA sequences of this sample code for an identical CDR3. The V and J genes are TRBV28 and TRBJ1-6; D gene unclear. Germline V lookup: CDR1 MDHEN, CDR2 SYDVKM. Trimming took off 1 base at V and 6 bases at J, with 16 bases between the two ends. The CDR3 length is 17 residues. Written as DNA, the CDR3 is TGTGCCAGCAGTTTATCCCCCCACTTTCTACCTAATTCACCCCTCCACTTT. It is translated as CASSLSPHFLPNSPLHF.

V gene TRBV27 combines with J gene TRBJ2-5; TRBD2 agrees at 10 bases. Germline CDR1 and CDR2: MNHEY and SMNVEV (reference sequence). CDR3 length: 15 amino acids. V lost 5 bases, J lost 2 bases, and 5 bases stayed unmatched. This CDR3 is CASSPWTSGQETQYF. CDR3 nucleotides: TGTGCCAGCAGTCCCTGGACTAGCGGACAAGAGACCCAGTACTTC.

CDR3 in amino acids: CASSVVGSPRGGQETQYF. The CDR3 coding sequence is TGTGCCAGCAGCGTAGTAGGAAGCCCCCGGGGGGGGCAAGAGACCCAGTACTTC. J is TRBJ2-5 and V is TRBV9, with 8 bases lining up with TRBD2. CDR1 and CDR2 from the germline V gene are SGDLS and YYNGEE. The trim removed 0 bases at V and 2 bases at J, leaving 12 bases unmatched. CDR3 length: 18 amino acids.

This rearrangement joins TRBV6-6 to TRBJ2-5, with 10 bases that match TRBD2. The CDR3 is 15 residues long. V lost 4 bases to trimming and J lost 5 bases; unmatched junction nucleotides: 7. Germline V gene lookup returns CDR1 MNHNY and CDR2 SVGAGI (reference sequence). CDR3 in DNA: TGTGCCAGCAGTTTAGCGGGGGGTGGGCAGGAGACCCAGTACTTC. Encoded protein: CASSLAGGGQETQYF.